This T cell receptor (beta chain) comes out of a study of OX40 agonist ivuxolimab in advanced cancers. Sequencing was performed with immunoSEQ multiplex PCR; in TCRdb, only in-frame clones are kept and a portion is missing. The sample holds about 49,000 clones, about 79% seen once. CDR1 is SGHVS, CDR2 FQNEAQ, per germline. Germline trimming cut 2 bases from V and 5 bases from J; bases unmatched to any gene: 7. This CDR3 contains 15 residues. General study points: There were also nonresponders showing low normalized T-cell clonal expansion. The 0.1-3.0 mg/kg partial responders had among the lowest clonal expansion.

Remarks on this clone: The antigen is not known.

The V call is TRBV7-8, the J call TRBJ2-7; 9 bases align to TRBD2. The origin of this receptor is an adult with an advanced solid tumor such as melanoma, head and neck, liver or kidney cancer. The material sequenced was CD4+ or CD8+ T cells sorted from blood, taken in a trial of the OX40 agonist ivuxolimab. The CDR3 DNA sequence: TGTGCCAGCAGCTTAAGGCGGGAGGGCCGTGACGAGCAGTACTTC. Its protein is CASSLRREGRDEQYF.